The 26 T cell receptor beta chains presented below share a single source sample, sequenced in a study of blood T cell repertoires in COVID-19. Assay used: immunoSEQ multiplex PCR; TCRdb lists only in-frame clones, some missing. The sample has 150,000 to 200,000 clones, roughly 80% seen once. The sample consisted of PBMCs or T cells enriched from blood (not recorded which). These receptors were obtained from a man aged 45 to 65 who had recovered from COVID-19.

V and J are TRBV24-1 and TRBJ2-2, with 7 bases lining up with TRBD1. The CDR3 sequence is 19 residues long. Germline values: CDR1 KGHDR, CDR2 SFDVKD. After removal of 3 bases from V and 4 bases from J, the junction contained 16 bases not matched to a gene. Written as DNA, the CDR3 is TGTGCCACCAGTGATCGTCCCGGGACAGATACAATACCCACCGGGGAGCTGTTTTTT. It yields the protein CATSDRPGTDTIPTGELFF.

CDR3 DNA sequence: TGTGCCAGCAGTCCGAGTCCCAATCAGCCCCAGCATTTT. This translates into CASSPSPNQPQHF. V is TRBV27 and J is TRBJ1-5; D is uncertain. Trimming pared 5 bases from V and 3 bases from J, leaving 8 bases between. This CDR3 is 13 amino acids long. The germline V gene has CDR1 MNHEY and CDR2 SMNVEV (reference sequence).

This chain joins TRBV3-1 (or the pseudogene TRBV3-2) and TRBJ1-1; D gene ambiguous. The germline gives CDR1 LGHDT, CDR2 YNNKEL (reference sequence). The ends were cut back, 1 base at V and 3 bases at J, with 18 bases in the middle. This CDR3 spans 17 amino acids. Here the CDR3 reads CASSQVPGFSGDTEAFF. CDR3 nucleotide sequence: TGTGCCAGCAGCCAAGTCCCGGGTTTCTCCGGGGACACTGAAGCTTTCTTT.

In its sample, this clone was seen once. The genes are TRBV11-2 and TRBJ2-1, with 12 positions matching TRBD2. V shed 6 bases, J shed 6 bases, and the junction held 6 bases outside the gene matches. This CDR3 spans 15 amino acids. Per germline, CDR1 SGHAT and CDR2 FQNNGV. CDR3 DNA sequence: TGTGCCAGCAGATACCTAGCGGGGGGGCGCAATGAGCAGTTCTTC. It codes for CASRYLAGGRNEQFF.

The rearrangement uses TRBV2 and TRBJ2-7; D perhaps matches TRBD2 (5 bases). In germline, CDR1 is SNHLY, CDR2 FYNNEI. CDR3 size: 14 residues. Trimming removed 8 bases at V and 1 base at J, with 15 bases between. In DNA form, the CDR3 reads TGTGCCAGCTACAGCAAGGACTTATCCTACGAGCAGTACTTC. Amino acids: CASYSKDLSYEQYF.

This clone was counted a single time. The chain employs TRBV4-1 and TRBJ2-3, with D possibly matching TRBD2 (5 bases). The CDR3 runs to 17 residues. The germline V gene encodes CDR1 MGHRA and CDR2 YSYEKL. V was pared by 0 bases and J by 4 bases, with 17 bases between. The CDR3 region has the DNA TGCGCCAGCAGCCAAGAAAGTAAGGGAGCGCATGCAGATACGCAGTATTTT. Translating it yields CASSQESKGAHADTQYF.

Remarks on this clone: One junction end disagrees with the germline gene, perhaps due to a read error. The CDR3 DNA follows: TGTGCTAGCAGCTTACAGGGCCCGAACACCGGGGAGCTGTTTTTT. Translation: CASSLQGPNTGELFF. The chain recombines TRBV7-7 with TRBJ2-2, with D possibly matching TRBD1 (6 bases). Germline V CDR1 and CDR2: SSHAT, FNYEAQ (reference sequence). This CDR3 is 15 amino acids long.

The rearrangement joins TRBV6-5 to TRBJ1-4; D is perhaps TRBD1 (5 bases). Germline V gene lookup returns CDR1 MNHEY and CDR2 SVGAGI. V was shortened by 7 bases and J by 0 bases, with 9 bases between the two germline ends. The CDR3 is 14 amino acids. The chain's CDR3 is CASNPTATNEKLFF. CDR3 bases: TGTGCCAGCAACCCGACAGCAACTAATGAAAAACTGTTTTTT.

This chain connects TRBV4-3 to TRBJ2-5; no firm D call. Deletions cut 2 bases from V and 5 bases from J, with 18 bases between. Germline CDR1 LGHNA, CDR2 YSLEER. The CDR3 sequence is 16 residues long. The CDR3: CASSQNPTSSWETQYF. Here the CDR3 DNA reads TGCGCCAGCAGCCAAAACCCTACGAGTAGTTGGGAGACCCAGTACTTC.

The chain is built from TRBV28 and TRBJ2-1, with 8 nucleotides matching TRBD1. The CDR3 spans 15 residues. The V and J ends lost 5 bases and 5 bases, in that order; junction bases with no gene match: 8. Germline V gene lookup returns CDR1 MDHEN and CDR2 SYDVKM. The CDR3 spells CASSPGTGGDNEQFF. CDR3 DNA: TGTGCCAGCAGTCCAGGGACAGGAGGAGACAATGAGCAGTTCTTC. Looking up the rest from reference TRBV28 and TRBJ2-1 gives the full variable domain: DVKVTQSSRYLVKRTGEKVFLECVQDMDHENMFWYRQDPGLGLRLIYFSYDVKMKEKGDIPEGYSVSREKKERFSLILESASTNQTSMYLCASSPGTGGDNEQFFGPGTRLTVL.

V gene TRBV11-3 combines with J gene TRBJ2-2, with D uncertain. Germline CDR1 is SGHNT and CDR2 is YENEEA. The CDR3 has 14 residues. The V gene lost 5 bases and the J gene lost 0 bases, with 7 bases spanning the gap. CDR3 in amino acids: CASSPTSNTGELFF. CDR3 DNA: TGTGCCAGCAGCCCTACTTCGAACACCGGGGAGCTGTTTTTT.

The rearrangement links TRBV5-4 to TRBJ2-3, with 15 bases aligning to TRBD2. This CDR3 comprises 19 residues. Trimming at V came to 2 bases and at J to 1 base, leaving 8 bases not matched to a gene. From germline, CDR1 is SGHNT and CDR2 YYREEE (reference sequence). CDR3 nucleotide sequence: TGTGCCAGCAGCTTTCCGGGACTAGCGGGGGGTGGGGGCACAGATACGCAGTATTTT. Its translation: CASSFPGLAGGGGTDTQYF.

Here the CDR3 DNA reads TGTGCCAGCAGCTTAGATTTCGGGCGGGGGGTACCCTCCTACAATGAGCAGTTCTTC. Translated, it gives CASSLDFGRGVPSYNEQFF. The V gene is TRBV11-2, the J gene TRBJ2-1; 8 bases match TRBD2. V lost 0 bases and J lost 0; bases outside the gene matches: 10. CDR1 is SGHAT and CDR2 is FQNNGV in the germline V gene. This CDR3 has 19 amino acids.

This clone was picked up one time. The genes are TRBV10-3 and TRBJ2-7; TRBD1 agrees at 7 bases. The germline V gene has CDR1 ENHRY and CDR2 SYGVKD. The CDR3 is 12 amino acids. V shed 6 bases and J 5 bases; nucleotides not matched to a gene: 4. This CDR3 is CAISLDRDEQYF. In nucleotides, the CDR3 is TGTGCCATCAGCTTAGACAGGGACGAGCAGTACTTC.

For the CDR3, the DNA is TGTGCCAGCTTTTCTCGGGGGAACACTGAAGCTTTCTTT. It is translated as CASFSRGNTEAFF. The gene calls are TRBV18 and TRBJ1-1; no clear D gene. V was shortened by 7 bases and J by 1 base, with 10 bases between the two germline ends. This CDR3 has 13 amino acids. From germline, CDR1 is KGHSH and CDR2 LQKENI.

The DNA of the CDR3 is TGTGCCAGCAGCGTCACCGGGACAGATCGTACCGAGCAGTACTTC. Translated, it gives CASSVTGTDRTEQYF. V gene TRBV5-5 combines with J gene TRBJ2-7; 7 bases align to TRBD1. V was clipped by 4 bases and J by 6 bases; unmatched bases: 13. Germline V gene data show CDR1 as SGHKS and CDR2 as YYEKEE (reference sequence). CDR3 length: 15 residues.

The chain combines TRBV18 with TRBJ2-5; TRBD2 aligns across 11 bases. Trimming took 3 bases from V and 7 from J; bases not matched to a gene: 7. CDR1 is KGHSH, CDR2 LQKENI, per germline. This CDR3 contains 15 residues. The CDR3 sequence is CASSPLAGGSGTQYF. CDR3 coding DNA: TGTGCCAGCTCACCCCTAGCGGGGGGATCAGGGACCCAGTACTTC.

The rearrangement links TRBV20-1 to TRBJ2-5, with TRBD2 identical over 8 bases. CDR3 size: 14 residues. The J segment lost 3 bases and the V segment lost 3 bases, leaving 6 bases of the junction unmatched. CDR1 is DFQATT and CDR2 is SNEGSKA in the germline V gene (reference sequence). The CDR3 DNA is TGCAGTGCTAGTTCTTTGCGGGGGGAAGAGACCCAGTACTTC. Translation: CSASSLRGEETQYF.

The rearrangement uses TRBV20-1 and TRBJ2-1, with 7 bases fitting TRBD2. CDR1 DFQATT and CDR2 SNEGSKA come from the germline V gene (reference sequence). V lost 3 bases to trimming and J lost 3 bases; unmatched junction nucleotides: 8. This CDR3 comprises 15 residues. The CDR3, as DNA: TGCAGTGCTAGTGGGGCGCGGGGGAACTACAATGAGCAGTTCTTC. It codes for CSASGARGNYNEQFF.

This clone has only a few counts. The chain couples TRBV12-3 or TRBV12-4 to TRBJ1-6; no firm D call. V shed 6 bases and J shed 13 bases, with 13 bases lying between them. This CDR3 has 12 amino acids. The CDR3 DNA reads TGTGCCAGCAGGGCCTTCCCCTTCCCCCTCCACTTT. Amino acids: CASRAFPFPLHF.

V usage is TRBV4-1 and J usage is TRBJ1-4, with a tentative D call TRBD1 (6 bases). The V end was cut by 0 bases, the J end by 4 bases, with 9 bases between. This CDR3 is 15 amino acids long. The germline gives CDR1 MGHRA, CDR2 YSYEKL. Here the CDR3 reads CASSQEGRGNEKLFF. The DNA for the CDR3 is TGCGCCAGCAGCCAAGAGGGCAGGGGTAATGAAAAACTGTTTTTT.

This rearrangement joins TRBV7-8 to TRBJ2-1; weak D call: TRBD1 (5 bases). Per germline, CDR1 SGHVS and CDR2 FQNEAQ. The ends were cut back, 4 bases at V and 9 bases at J, with 13 bases in the middle. The CDR3 is made up of 13 amino acids. As DNA, the CDR3 is TGTGCCAGCAGCTCGACAGCTAGGAGTGAGCAGTTCTTC. Its protein product is CASSSTARSEQFF.

The chain recombines TRBV18 with TRBJ2-3; D perhaps matches TRBD1 (6 bases). Trimming cost V 4 bases and J 1 base, with 15 bases left between them. Germline assignment: CDR1 KGHSH and CDR2 LQKENI. The CDR3 totals 16 residues. The CDR3 nucleotides read TGTGCCAGCTCACTTTCTCCAGGGGTGGGCACAGATACGCAGTATTTT. Amino acids: CASSLSPGVGTDTQYF.

The rearrangement joins TRBV9 to TRBJ2-5; tentatively, D is TRBD2 (6 bases). The CDR3 covers 17 residues. Looked up from germline, CDR1 is SGDLS and CDR2 is YYNGEE. Trimming took off 0 bases at V and 4 bases at J, with 19 bases between the two ends. The CDR3 here is CASSVAPSSTGRETQYF. CDR3 coding DNA: TGTGCCAGCAGCGTAGCCCCCAGTTCTACCGGGAGAGAGACCCAGTACTTC.

In this sample, this clone turned up a few times. The chain employs TRBV4-1 and TRBJ2-1, with TRBD2 matching 9 bases. The CDR3 loop spans 15 amino acids. Germline assignment: CDR1 MGHRA and CDR2 YSYEKL. Trimming cost V 1 base and J 10 bases; bases outside gene matches: 8. The CDR3 DNA is TGCGCCAGCAGCCAAGCGCGGGGGGGCTTCCGGGAGCAGTTCTTC. As protein: CASSQARGGFREQFF.

Remarks on this clone: One end of the junction fails to match germline, which may point to a read error. J is TRBJ1-5 and V is TRBV5-1; D might be TRBD1 (6 bases). This CDR3 is 16 amino acids long. In germline, CDR1 is SGHRS, CDR2 YFSETQ. The CDR3 DNA sequence: TGCGCCCGCAGCTTGGCGGGGGGGGGCTACAATCAGCCCCAGCATTTT. Translated: CARSLAGGGYNQPQHF.